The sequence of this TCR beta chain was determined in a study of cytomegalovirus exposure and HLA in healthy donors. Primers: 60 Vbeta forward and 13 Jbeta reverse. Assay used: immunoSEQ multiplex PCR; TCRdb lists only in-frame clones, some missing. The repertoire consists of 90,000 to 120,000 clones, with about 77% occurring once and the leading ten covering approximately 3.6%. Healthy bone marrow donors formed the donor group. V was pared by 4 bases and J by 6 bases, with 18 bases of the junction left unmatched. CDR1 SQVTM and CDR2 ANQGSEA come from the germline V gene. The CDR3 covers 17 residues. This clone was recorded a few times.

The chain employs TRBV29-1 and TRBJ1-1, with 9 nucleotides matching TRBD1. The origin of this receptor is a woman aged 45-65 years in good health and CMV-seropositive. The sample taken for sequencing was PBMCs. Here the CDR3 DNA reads TGCAGCGTTGTGCCGGGGGACAGGGAGCCTTCGGTGGCTGAAGCTTTCTTT. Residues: CSVVPGDREPSVAEAFF.